Following are 26 T cell receptor beta chains from one sample sequenced in a study of OX40 agonist ivuxolimab in advanced cancers. The method behind the library was the immunoSEQ multiplex PCR assay. The table comes from immuneACCESS by way of TCRdb, which keeps in-frame sequences with V and J called. Part of the clones is missing from these tables; in studies checked, under half for an unresolved V gene and the rest for unknown reasons. This sample comprises approximately 50,000 clones, roughly 84% of them detected only once. Clones ranked in the top ten supply 0.5% to 0.7% of the sample. This specimen consisted of CD4+ or CD8+ T cells sorted from blood, obtained in a trial of the OX40 agonist ivuxolimab. The source is an adult with an advanced solid tumor such as melanoma, head and neck, liver or kidney cancer.

The chain carries TRBV2 and TRBJ1-5; 8 nucleotides match TRBD1. The CDR3 is 16 residues long. The ends lost 1 base at V and 4 bases at J; junction bases unmatched: 6. Germline V CDR1 and CDR2: SNHLY, FYNNEI. The CDR3 sequence: CASSEGRGPPNQPQHF. The CDR3 nucleotides read TGTGCCAGCAGTGAAGGCAGGGGGCCGCCTAATCAGCCCCAGCATTTT.

The chain carries TRBV4-1 and TRBJ1-4, with D maybe TRBD1 (6 bases). The CDR3 runs 15 residues. The germline V gene encodes CDR1 MGHRA and CDR2 YSYEKL. Trimming stripped 4 bases from V and 8 bases from J, with 17 bases between. CDR3 protein: CASSLLGHVREKLFF. CDR3 coding DNA: TGCGCCAGCAGCCTTTTGGGACACGTCAGGGAAAAACTGTTTTTT.

In this sample, this clone turned up once. The chain uses TRBV4-2 and TRBJ2-5; the D gene is possibly TRBD1 (5 bases). The CDR3 is 16 residues long. Germline CDR1 and CDR2: LGHNA and YNFKEQ. The V gene lost 1 base and the J gene lost 4 bases, with 16 bases spanning the gap. The CDR3 nucleotides are TGTGCCAGCAGCCAAGCCAGGACATCCCCCGGAGAGACCCAGTACTTC. Its protein is CASSQARTSPGETQYF.

About this clone: Compared with germline, one end of the junction differs, possibly owing to a read error. The chain carries TRBV7-7 and TRBJ2-2, with 8 bases lining up with TRBD1. There are 16 residues in the CDR3. Germline CDR1 reads SSHAT; CDR2 reads FNYEAQ (reference sequence). This CDR3 is CASSLRTGKNTGELFF. For the CDR3, the DNA is TGTGCTAGCAGCCTACGGACAGGGAAAAACACCGGGGAGCTGTTTTTT.

The rearrangement uses TRBV6-6 and TRBJ1-4; the D is unclear. There are 14 residues in the CDR3. Germline CDR1 MNHNY, CDR2 SVGAGI (reference sequence). V was trimmed by 4 bases and J by 8 bases, leaving 14 bases between them. CDR3 loop: CASSSSRTGEKLFF. The CDR3 DNA reads TGTGCCAGCAGTTCTTCCCGGACCGGCGAAAAACTGTTTTTT.

The J gene is TRBJ2-5, the V gene TRBV15; 7 positions match TRBD1. Germline-derived CDR1 and CDR2 are LNHNV and YYDKDF (reference sequence). With 3 bases clipped from V and 5 bases from J, the junction kept 9 bases outside the gene matches. CDR3 length equals 15 residues. The CDR3, as DNA: TGTGCCACCAGCAGGTACAAGGGGGCGAAGGAGACCCAGTACTTC. It translates to CATSRYKGAKETQYF.

The J gene is TRBJ1-2, the V gene TRBV5-4, with D maybe TRBD1 (6 bases). The germline CDR1 and CDR2 sequences are SGHNT and YYREEE (reference sequence). This CDR3 contains 13 residues. V was shortened by 4 bases and J by 12 bases, with 19 bases between the two germline ends. In DNA, the CDR3 is TGTGCCAGCAGCCTACAGGGCCCGGGGGGGAACACCTTC. Translated, it gives CASSLQGPGGNTF.

This clone was seen just once. The chain joins TRBV4-2 to TRBJ1-2, with TRBD1 identical over 9 bases. The junction had 1 base not matched to a gene; V was cut back by 4 bases and J by 1 base. The CDR3 runs 14 residues. Looked up from germline, CDR1 is LGHNA and CDR2 is YNFKEQ. The CDR3 region is CASSPDRGNYGYTF. The CDR3 nucleotides read TGTGCCAGCAGCCCGGACAGGGGTAACTATGGCTACACCTTC.

V and J are TRBV7-9 and TRBJ1-6, with 7 positions matching TRBD1. There are 13 residues in the CDR3. CDR1 is SEHNR and CDR2 is FQNEAQ in the germline V gene (reference sequence). Unmatched junction bases numbered 4, after V lost 5 bases and J lost 9 bases. The CDR3 here is CASSLTGVSPLHF. The CDR3 nucleotides read TGTGCCAGCAGCCTCACAGGGGTTTCACCCCTCCACTTT.

V usage is TRBV30 and J usage is TRBJ1-4, with 7 positions matching TRBD1. With 5 bases clipped from V and 7 bases from J, the junction kept 7 bases outside the gene matches. The CDR3 is 13 amino acids. Germline V CDR1 and CDR2: GTSNPN, SVGIG (reference sequence). CDR3 DNA sequence: TGTGCCTGGGAACTTCAGGGGGTTGAAAAACTGTTTTTT. The encoded protein is CAWELQGVEKLFF. Full variable domain (outside the CDR3, taken from reference TRBV30 and TRBJ1-4): SQTIHQWPATLVQPVGSPLSLECTVEGTSNPNLYWYRQAAGRGLQLLFYSVGIGQISSEVPQNLSASRPQDRQFILSSKKLLLSDSGFYLCAWELQGVEKLFFGSGTQLSVL.

This clone was seen only a few times. The chain has TRBV11-2 and TRBJ2-5, with D perhaps TRBD1 or TRBD2 (5 bases each). The CDR3 has 12 residues. Germline loops: CDR1 SGHAT, CDR2 FQNNGV. Trimming took 3 bases from V and 8 from J, leaving 10 bases between them. The CDR3 sequence is CASSFSRDTQYF. CDR3 in DNA: TGTGCCAGCAGCTTTAGCAGGGACACCCAGTACTTC. Supplemented by reference TRBV11-2 and TRBJ2-5, the full variable domain reads EAGVAQSPRYKIIEKRQSVAFWCNPISGHATLYWYQQILGQGPKLLIQFQNNGVVDDSQLPKDRFSAERLKGVDSTLKIQPAKLEDSAVYLCASSFSRDTQYFGPGTRLLVL.

Details on this clone: At the DNA level, this CDR3 is encoded by other sequences in the same sample as well. The gene calls are TRBV7-2 and TRBJ2-7; perhaps TRBD2 as D (6 bases). Trimming pared 5 bases from V and 4 bases from J, leaving 12 bases between. The CDR3 has 13 residues. Looked up from germline, CDR1 is SGHTA and CDR2 is FQGNSA. CDR3 residues: CASSPSGGYEQYF. CDR3 sequence (DNA): TGTGCCAGCAGCCCTTCCGGGGGATACGAGCAGTACTTC.

The gene calls are TRBV5-4 and TRBJ2-3; tentative D call: TRBD2 (6 bases). Trimming shortened V by 0 bases and J by 2 bases, and 13 bases separated the two germline ends. The CDR3 contains 16 residues. The V gene's germline CDR1 is SGHNT and CDR2 YYREEE (reference sequence). CDR3 amino acids: CASSLGADYLTDTQYF. The CDR3 nucleotides read TGTGCCAGCAGCTTGGGGGCGGACTACCTCACAGATACGCAGTATTTT.

CDR3 loop: CACATGRRLGEQYF. The CDR3 DNA sequence: TGTGCCTGCGCGACCGGTCGGAGGCTAGGAGAGCAGTACTTC. The chain combines TRBV30 with TRBJ2-7; weak D call: TRBD2 (5 bases). This CDR3 region has 14 residues. Germline CDR1 is GTSNPN and CDR2 is SVGIG (reference sequence). Trimming took 6 bases from V and 7 from J, leaving 22 bases between them.

The chain combines TRBV4-1 with TRBJ2-7; 8 bases agree with TRBD2. This CDR3 contains 15 residues. V gave up 1 base and J gave up 2 bases; unmatched junction bases: 4. Germline CDR1 MGHRA, CDR2 YSYEKL. CDR3 nucleotides: TGCGCCAGCAGCCAAGTTCTAGCGGGCGCCTACGAGCAGTACTTC. This encodes CASSQVLAGAYEQYF.

The chain recombines TRBV2 with TRBJ2-1; 10 positions match TRBD2. CDR3 size: 14 residues. Trimming cost V 2 bases and J 9 bases; bases outside gene matches: 4. Germline assignment: CDR1 SNHLY and CDR2 FYNNEI. In DNA, the CDR3 is TGTGCCAGCAGTGAAAGCGGGGGGGCTGGTGAGCAGTTCTTC. It encodes CASSESGGAGEQFF.

The chain is built from TRBV6-5 and TRBJ1-1; unclear D gene. CDR3 length: 12 amino acids. The germline V and J ends were trimmed by 10 bases and 4 bases, with 13 bases remaining between them. Germline assignment: CDR1 MNHEY and CDR2 SVGAGI. The CDR3 coding sequence is TGTGCCACCCAAAGGGCCTTCACTGAAGCTTTCTTT. This encodes CATQRAFTEAFF.

J is TRBJ1-1 and V is TRBV2, with D possibly matching TRBD1 (6 bases). This CDR3 region has 13 residues. V was pared by 7 bases and J by 1 base, with 10 bases between. CDR1 is SNHLY, CDR2 FYNNEI, per germline. CDR3 protein: CASIGDTNTEAFF. In nucleotides, the CDR3 is TGTGCCAGCATTGGGGACACGAACACTGAAGCTTTCTTT.

The genes are TRBV7-3 and TRBJ2-1; TRBD2 agrees at 7 bases. CDR1 is SGHTA and CDR2 is FQGTGA in the germline V gene. The CDR3 runs to 13 residues. The V gene end was trimmed by 5 bases and the J gene end by 7 bases; junction bases not matched to a gene: 5. In nucleotides, the CDR3 is TGTGCCAGCAGCCCCGGGACTAATAATGAGCAGTTCTTC. Its translation is CASSPGTNNEQFF.

This clone was seen just once. The rearrangement uses TRBV5-4 and TRBJ1-6, with a possible D match to TRBD1 (5 bases). V lost 3 bases, J lost 7 bases, and 11 bases lay in between. Germline lookup yields CDR1 SGHNT and CDR2 YYREEE (reference sequence). The CDR3 is 14 amino acids. CDR3 sequence (DNA): TGTGCCAGCAGCTCCGGGACGGTCAATTCACCCCTCCACTTT. It yields the protein CASSSGTVNSPLHF.

The V and J genes are TRBV30 and TRBJ1-5, with a weak D call TRBD1 (5 bases). Trimming took off 8 bases at V and 5 bases at J, with 19 bases between the two ends. CDR3 length: 14 residues. Germline lookup yields CDR1 GTSNPN and CDR2 SVGIG (reference sequence). CDR3 DNA: TGTGCCGCGAGGGCGGGGTGGGGGGATCAGCCCCAGCATTTT. It specifies CAARAGWGDQPQHF.

The rearrangement links TRBV27 to TRBJ2-3; the match to TRBD2 covers 8 bases. The CDR3 loop spans 15 amino acids. Trimming at V came to 5 bases and at J to 2 bases, leaving 6 bases not matched to a gene. Germline V gene sequence: CDR1 MNHEY, CDR2 SMNVEV (reference sequence). The CDR3 region is CASSMTSENTDTQYF. CDR3 nucleotide sequence: TGTGCCAGCAGTATGACTAGCGAGAACACAGATACGCAGTATTTT.

The sample holds a few counts of this clone. The chain is built from TRBV29-1 and TRBJ2-1; D is uncertain. CDR1 is SQVTM and CDR2 is ANQGSEA in the germline V gene. CDR3 length: 15 residues. V lost 0 bases to trimming and J lost 7 bases, with 16 bases between them. CDR3 sequence: CSVEDLVAKINEQFF. The CDR3 DNA sequence: TGCAGCGTTGAAGATCTTGTAGCAAAAATAAATGAGCAGTTCTTC.

This clone was counted once. This chain connects TRBV19 to TRBJ1-2, with D hard to call. CDR1 and CDR2 (germline): LNHDA, SQIVND (reference sequence). The CDR3 covers 13 residues. The V end lost 4 bases, the J end lost 4 bases, and 10 bases lay between the germline ends. CDR3 DNA: TGTGCCAGTAGTAGTGGTCGGCTCTATGGCTACACCTTC. Its protein is CASSSGRLYGYTF.

The gene calls are TRBV7-9 and TRBJ1-5; TRBD1 agrees at 8 bases. Germline V lookup: CDR1 SEHNR, CDR2 FQNEAQ (reference sequence). The CDR3 extends over 15 amino acids. V dropped 5 bases and J dropped 4; count of bases not matched to a gene: 7. The CDR3 loop is CASSPLGDRNQPQHF. Here the CDR3 DNA reads TGTGCCAGCAGCCCCCTGGGGGACAGGAATCAGCCCCAGCATTTT.

This clone was picked up a small number of times. The V call is TRBV5-1, the J call TRBJ1-1, with D possibly matching TRBD1 (5 bases). The V and J ends lost 2 bases and 11 bases respectively, with 10 bases between them. Germline lookup yields CDR1 SGHRS and CDR2 YFSETQ. The CDR3 spans 11 residues. The CDR3 sequence: CASSFGAAAFF. The CDR3 DNA reads TGCGCCAGCAGCTTCGGGGCAGCGGCTTTCTTT. Full variable domain (missing parts from reference TRBV5-1 and TRBJ1-1): KAGVTQTPRYLIKTRGQQVTLSCSPISGHRSVSWYQQTPGQGLQFLFEYFSETQRNKGNFPGRFSGRQFSNSRSEMNVSTLELGDSALYLCASSFGAAAFFGQGTRLTVV.